This passage covers 21 T cell receptor beta chains from one sample sequenced in a study of cytomegalovirus exposure and HLA in healthy donors. The PCR was carried out with 60 Vbeta primers and 13 Jbeta primers. Data came from immunoSEQ multiplex PCR; TCRdb stores just in-frame clones and leaves some out. The sample comprises hundreds of thousands of clones, 60% to 85% of which are singletons, and about 16% rests with the top ten. Material for sequencing was PBMCs. These receptor sequences come from a middle-aged man in good health and CMV-seronegative.

J is TRBJ1-5 and V is TRBV15; D not certain. The germline gives CDR1 LNHNV, CDR2 YYDKDF (reference sequence). The ends were cut back, 5 bases at V and 10 bases at J, with 12 bases in the middle. This CDR3 spans 12 amino acids. The CDR3 sequence: CATSPRGEPQHF. The CDR3, as DNA: TGTGCCACCAGCCCGCGCGGCGAACCCCAGCATTTT.

The V call is TRBV15, the J call TRBJ1-1; D is possibly TRBD1 (6 bases). The CDR3 is 17 amino acids. Looked up from germline, CDR1 is LNHNV and CDR2 is YYDKDF (reference sequence). V was pared by 1 base and J by 5 bases, with 20 bases between. In nucleotides, the CDR3 is TGTGCCACCAGCAGAGTCGGGTGGGGACAACGTAAAACTGAAGCTTTCTTT. Translation: CATSRVGWGQRKTEAFF.

In its sample, this clone was seen a few times. The CDR3 loop is CAISEGPGFRNEQFF. As DNA, the CDR3 is TGTGCCATCAGTGAGGGGCCAGGATTTCGAAATGAGCAGTTCTTC. V is TRBV10-3 and J is TRBJ2-1; D is ambiguous. The germline V gene encodes CDR1 ENHRY and CDR2 SYGVKD. The V gene lost 2 bases and the J gene lost 7 bases, with 15 bases spanning the gap. The CDR3 totals 15 residues.

The CDR3 loop is CASSRGQGAREQYF. The CDR3 nucleotides are TGTGCCAGCAGCCGGGGACAGGGGGCGAGGGAGCAGTACTTC. The V gene is TRBV7-6, the J gene TRBJ2-7; 12 bases align to TRBD1. V was pared by 5 bases and J by 7 bases, with 6 bases of the junction left unmatched. The length of the CDR3 is 14 residues. Germline V CDR1 and CDR2: SGHVS, FNYEAQ.

The J gene is TRBJ2-3, the V gene TRBV27; 9 bases agree with TRBD2. The germline V gene encodes CDR1 MNHEY and CDR2 SMNVEV (reference sequence). J gave up 6 bases and V 6 bases, and 13 bases lay outside the gene matches. The length of the CDR3 is 16 residues. CDR3 residues: CASRHPTSGPGDTQYF. In DNA, the CDR3 is TGTGCCAGCAGGCATCCTACTAGCGGGCCTGGGGATACGCAGTATTTT.

This chain connects TRBV29-1 to TRBJ2-1, with 9 nucleotides matching TRBD2. Germline-derived CDR1 and CDR2 are SQVTM and ANQGSEA. This CDR3 has 18 residues. Unmatched junction bases numbered 12, after V lost 3 bases and J lost 0 bases. The DNA of the CDR3 is TGCAGCGTTGATAGGGGGCGGGGGGGCTCGAGCTCCTACAATGAGCAGTTCTTC. This encodes CSVDRGRGGSSSYNEQFF.

The chain's CDR3 is CASSYSGTATYEQYF. CDR3 coding DNA: TGTGCCAGCAGTTACTCGGGGACAGCGACCTACGAGCAGTACTTC. This rearrangement joins TRBV6-5 to TRBJ2-7, with 7 bases aligning to TRBD1. Trimming cost V 0 bases and J 2 bases; bases outside gene matches: 4. The CDR3 is 15 residues long. Looked up from germline, CDR1 is MNHEY and CDR2 is SVGAGI.

The rearrangement joins TRBV9 to TRBJ2-1, with TRBD2 identical over 9 bases. V lost 0 bases, J lost 9 bases, and 10 bases stayed unmatched. This CDR3 spans 16 amino acids. Germline-derived CDR1 and CDR2 are SGDLS and YYNGEE. The CDR3: CASSVGGSGSVGEQFF. The DNA of the CDR3 is TGTGCCAGCAGCGTAGGGGGTAGCGGGAGTGTAGGTGAGCAGTTCTTC.

The CDR3 reads CASSGGGQGPPYEQYF. The CDR3 DNA reads as TGTGCCAGCAGTGGGGGAGGACAGGGGCCCCCCTACGAGCAGTACTTC. The gene calls are TRBV2 and TRBJ2-7; 9 bases are a match to TRBD1. The CDR3 has 16 amino acids. Germline CDR1 SNHLY, CDR2 FYNNEI. The V and J ends lost 4 bases and 2 bases, in that order; junction bases with no gene match: 9.

The chain joins TRBV7-6 to TRBJ1-5; D possibly corresponds to TRBD1 (5 bases). This CDR3 spans 14 amino acids. V lost 5 bases and J 7 bases, leaving 15 bases between the germline ends. Germline V gives CDR1 SGHVS, CDR2 FNYEAQ. The CDR3 is CASSLTGGLQPQHF. As DNA, the CDR3 is TGTGCCAGCAGCCTTACCGGGGGTTTACAGCCCCAGCATTTT. Full variable domain (rest looked up from reference TRBV7-6 and TRBJ1-5): GAGVSQSPRYKVTKRGQDVALRCDPISGHVSLYWYRQALGQGPEFLTYFNYEAQQDKSGLPNDRFSAERPEGSISTLTIQRTEQRDSAMYRCASSLTGGLQPQHFGDGTRLSIL.

V usage is TRBV9 and J usage is TRBJ2-7; 9 bases are a match to TRBD1. Germline V gene sequence: CDR1 SGDLS, CDR2 YYNGEE. The CDR3 has 16 residues. J lost 5 bases, V lost 3 bases, and 12 bases had no gene match. DNA for the CDR3: TGTGCCAGCAGCGGTACACCGGGACAGGGAAGGAACGAGCAGTACTTC. This sequence encodes CASSGTPGQGRNEQYF. Full variable domain (outside the CDR3, taken from reference TRBV9 and TRBJ2-7): DSGVTQTPKHLITATGQRVTLRCSPRSGDLSVYWYQQSLDQGLQFLIQYYNGEERAKGNILERFSAQQFPDLHSELNLSSLELGDSALYFCASSGTPGQGRNEQYFGPGTRLTVT.

The chain combines TRBV9 with TRBJ2-5, with 8 nucleotides matching TRBD1. V gave up 4 bases and J gave up 4 bases; unmatched junction bases: 12. In germline, CDR1 is SGDLS, CDR2 YYNGEE. This CDR3 is 16 amino acids long. This CDR3 is CASSPYDRGMRETQYF. Here the CDR3 DNA reads TGTGCCAGCAGCCCTTATGACAGGGGAATGAGAGAGACCCAGTACTTC.

V and J are TRBV7-9 and TRBJ1-5; D uncertain. V was pared by 5 bases and J by 0 bases, with 5 bases between. Per germline, CDR1 SEHNR and CDR2 FQNEAQ (reference sequence). The CDR3 is 13 residues long. The CDR3 protein is CASSPSSNQPQHF. The CDR3 coding sequence is TGTGCCAGCAGCCCTAGTAGCAATCAGCCCCAGCATTTT.

The chain joins TRBV27 to TRBJ2-7; D perhaps matches TRBD1 (6 bases). V gave up 5 bases and J gave up 5 bases, with 22 bases separating them. This CDR3 comprises 16 residues. Germline values: CDR1 MNHEY, CDR2 SMNVEV (reference sequence). The CDR3: CASSIYTGTKSNEQYF. CDR3 bases: TGTGCCAGCAGTATTTATACCGGGACAAAAAGCAACGAGCAGTACTTC.

The chain carries TRBV10-3 and TRBJ1-3; a possible D gene is TRBD1 (6 bases). The length of the CDR3 is 14 residues. Germline V gives CDR1 ENHRY, CDR2 SYGVKD. With 7 bases removed from V and 8 bases from J, the gap between germline ends came to 18 bases. DNA for the CDR3: TGTGCCATCACTCGGGACACCCGGGGGGACACCATATATTTT. It yields the protein CAITRDTRGDTIYF.

This clone was observed a few times. The chain has TRBV5-4 and TRBJ1-3; TRBD1 matches at 7 bases. From germline, CDR1 is SGHNT and CDR2 YYREEE (reference sequence). With V trimmed by 4 bases and J by 2 bases, 6 bases remained unmatched. CDR3 length: 15 residues. The CDR3 reads CASSVSQGAGNTIYF. Written as DNA, the CDR3 is TGTGCCAGCAGCGTTTCGCAGGGGGCTGGAAACACCATATATTTT.

The chain uses TRBV5-1 and TRBJ2-7; 7 nucleotides line up with TRBD1. The CDR3 consists of 14 residues. CDR1 and CDR2 from the germline V gene are SGHRS and YFSETQ. V shed 2 bases, J shed 2 bases, and the junction held 4 bases outside the gene matches. The CDR3 loop is CASSFPGTAYEQYF. CDR3 bases: TGCGCCAGCAGCTTCCCCGGGACAGCCTACGAGCAGTACTTC.

This clone was seen many times. The rearrangement links TRBV5-6 to TRBJ2-4; D is unresolved. Germline V CDR1 and CDR2: SGHDT, YYEEEE. The CDR3 length is 16 residues. V dropped 2 bases and J dropped 0 bases, with 12 bases sitting between them. The DNA of the CDR3 is TGTGCCAGCAGCTTCCGCAGTCCTTTAGCCAAAAACATTCAGTACTTC. It yields the protein CASSFRSPLAKNIQYF.

The chain links TRBV25-1 to TRBJ2-7; D perhaps matches TRBD1 (5 bases). The CDR3 consists of 16 residues. The germline CDR1 and CDR2 sequences are MGHDK and SYGVNS. Trimming cost V 6 bases and J 3 bases, with 21 bases left between them. CDR3 loop: CASSPLRSDNHYEQYF. CDR3 bases: TGTGCCAGCAGCCCCCTTAGATCGGACAACCACTACGAGCAGTACTTC.

V and J are TRBV9 and TRBJ1-6; 7 bases line up with TRBD1. The V and J ends lost 4 bases and 5 bases, in that order; junction bases with no gene match: 3. Germline V gene lookup returns CDR1 SGDLS and CDR2 YYNGEE. There are 14 residues in the CDR3. The DNA for the CDR3 is TGTGCCAGCAGCCCAGGACAGGATAATTCACCCCTCCACTTT. This gives the protein CASSPGQDNSPLHF.

V and J are TRBV7-8 and TRBJ2-7; 9 bases line up with TRBD2. Germline V CDR1 and CDR2: SGHVS, FQNEAQ. This CDR3 has 16 amino acids. J lost 4 bases, V lost 3 bases, and 10 bases had no gene match. CDR3 DNA: TGTGCCAGCAGCTTGTGGCTAGCGGGGCCCCAATACGAGCAGTACTTC. Protein sequence: CASSLWLAGPQYEQYF.